This T cell receptor (beta chain) originates from a study of blood T cell repertoires in COVID-19. Generated by immunoSEQ multiplex PCR, the TCRdb table keeps only in-frame clones and is missing some. The table includes some 150,000 clones, about three quarters detected once. CDR3 size: 13 residues. The V and J ends lost 3 bases and 5 bases respectively, with 10 bases between them. Germline V gene data show CDR1 as SEHNR and CDR2 as FQNEAQ (reference sequence). The clonotype comes from an elderly man with acute or convalescent COVID-19. The chain couples TRBV7-9 to TRBJ1-1, with a weak D call TRBD1 (5 bases). Sequencing was carried out using peripheral blood. In DNA, the CDR3 is TGTGCCAGCAGCTTGTGGTCAGGGACTGAAGCTTTCTTT. This encodes CASSLWSGTEAFF.